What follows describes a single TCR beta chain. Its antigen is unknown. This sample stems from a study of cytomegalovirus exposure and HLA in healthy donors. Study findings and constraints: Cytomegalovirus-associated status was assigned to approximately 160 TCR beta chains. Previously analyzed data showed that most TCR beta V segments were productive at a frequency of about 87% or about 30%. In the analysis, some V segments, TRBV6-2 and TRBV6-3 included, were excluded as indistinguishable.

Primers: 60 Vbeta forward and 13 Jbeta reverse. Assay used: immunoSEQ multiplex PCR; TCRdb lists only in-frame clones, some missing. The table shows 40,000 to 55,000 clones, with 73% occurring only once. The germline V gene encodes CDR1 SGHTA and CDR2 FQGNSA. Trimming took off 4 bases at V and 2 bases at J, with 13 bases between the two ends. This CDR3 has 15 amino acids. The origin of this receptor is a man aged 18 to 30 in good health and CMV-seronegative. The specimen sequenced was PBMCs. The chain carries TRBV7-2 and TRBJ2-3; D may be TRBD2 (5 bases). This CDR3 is CASSSTTAATDTQYF. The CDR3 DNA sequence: TGTGCCAGCAGCTCGACTACGGCTGCCACAGATACGCAGTATTTT.